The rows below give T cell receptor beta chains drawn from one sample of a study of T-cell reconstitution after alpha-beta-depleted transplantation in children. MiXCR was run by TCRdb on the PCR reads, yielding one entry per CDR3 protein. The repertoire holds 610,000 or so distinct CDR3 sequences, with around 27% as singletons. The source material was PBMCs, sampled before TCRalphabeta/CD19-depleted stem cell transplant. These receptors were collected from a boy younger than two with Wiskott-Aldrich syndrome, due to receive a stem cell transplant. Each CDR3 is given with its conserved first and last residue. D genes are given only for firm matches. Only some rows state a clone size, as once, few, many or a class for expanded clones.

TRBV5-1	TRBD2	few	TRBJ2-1	CASRESSGRIYNEQFF	TGCGCCAGCAGGGAGAGTAGCGGGAGGATCTACAATGAGCAGTTCTTC
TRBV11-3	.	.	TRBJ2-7	CASSFGPSPTYEQYF	TGTGCCAGCAGCTTTGGGCCTAGCCCTACCTACGAGCAGTACTTC
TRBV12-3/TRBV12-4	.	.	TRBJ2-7	CASSRTAGQVYEQYF	TGTGCCAGCAGTCGAACCGCCGGGCAGGTCTACGAGCAGTACTTC
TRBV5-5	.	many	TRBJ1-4	CASSLTTLNEKLFF	TGTGCCAGCAGCTTGACCACTCTAAATGAAAAACTGTTTTTT
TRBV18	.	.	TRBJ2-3	CASSAWRGPSTDTQYF	TGTGCCAGCTCAGCTTGGCGGGGACCTAGCACAGATACGCAGTATTTT
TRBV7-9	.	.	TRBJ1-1	CASSFYTGGLNTEAFF	TGTGCCAGCAGCTTTTACACAGGAGGGTTGAACACTGAAGCTTTCTTT
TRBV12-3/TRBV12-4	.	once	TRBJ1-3	CAEGVSSGNTIYF	TGTGCCGAGGGGGTCAGCTCTGGAAACACCATATATTTT
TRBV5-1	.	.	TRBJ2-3	CASSTLGATDTQYF	TGCGCCAGCAGCACGTTGGGGGCCACAGATACGCAGTATTTT
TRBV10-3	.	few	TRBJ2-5	CAIRRVEGETQYF	TGTGCCATCAGGCGAGTGGAAGGGGAGACCCAGTACTTC
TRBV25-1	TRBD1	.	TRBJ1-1	CASSELTGVRTEAFF	TGTGCCAGCAGTGAACTGACAGGGGTTCGTACTGAAGCTTTCTTT
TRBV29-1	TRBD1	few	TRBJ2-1	CSVGVGGTGADEQFF	TGCAGCGTTGGAGTGGGAGGGACAGGGGCGGATGAGCAGTTCTTC
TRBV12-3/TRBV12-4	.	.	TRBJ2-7	CASSTPAGRTNEQYF	TGTGCCAGCAGCACTCCTGCGGGGAGGACGAACGAGCAGTACTTC
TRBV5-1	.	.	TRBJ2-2	CASRTLASTGDLFF	TGCGCCAGCAGGACCCTAGCTAGCACCGGGGACCTGTTTTTT
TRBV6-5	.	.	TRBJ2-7	CASITGDFRLYEQYF	TGTGCCAGCATTACAGGGGACTTCCGCCTCTACGAGCAGTACTTC
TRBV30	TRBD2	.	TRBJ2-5	CAWSPFLAGKETQYF	TGTGCCTGGAGTCCCTTTCTAGCGGGGAAAGAGACCCAGTACTTC
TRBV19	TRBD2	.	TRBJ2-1	CASSPPGLAGARGSSYNEQFF	TGTGCCAGTAGTCCGCCGGGACTAGCGGGAGCTAGGGGTAGCTCCTACAATGAGCAGTTCTTC